Listed here are 9 T cell receptor beta chains from one sample, sequenced in a study of high-grade serous ovarian cancer treatment subgroups. Assay used: immunoSEQ multiplex PCR; TCRdb lists only in-frame clones, some missing. The data show 5,000 or so clones, with around 63% seen just once and around a sixth held by the top ten. The tumor samples were collected prior to definitive surgery or chemotherapy. Specimen: tumor tissue. These receptors originate from a human donor with high-grade serous ovarian cancer.

This clone is large within its sample. The J gene is TRBJ1-1, the V gene TRBV6-5; 11 bases agree with TRBD1. The CDR3 sequence is 14 residues long. The V segment lost 5 bases and the J segment 2 bases; nucleotides outside the gene matches: 1. Germline V gene lookup returns CDR1 MNHEY and CDR2 SVGAGI. The CDR3 protein is CASSRTGGNTEAFF. CDR3 DNA sequence: TGTGCCAGCAGTCGGACAGGGGGCAACACTGAAGCTTTCTTT.

This clone occurred a few times. The rearrangement uses TRBV18 and TRBJ1-5, with 9 bases that match TRBD1. The CDR3 covers 18 residues. J lost 0 bases, V lost 3 bases, and 9 bases had no gene match. Germline values: CDR1 KGHSH, CDR2 LQKENI. The chain's CDR3 is CASSPLGQGTSSNQPQHF. The CDR3 nucleotides read TGTGCCAGCTCACCCCTCGGACAGGGGACGAGTAGCAATCAGCCCCAGCATTTT.

The chain uses TRBV7-9 and TRBJ1-1, with a tentative D call TRBD1 (6 bases). V lost 5 bases and J lost 4, with 11 bases in between. The germline V gene has CDR1 SEHNR and CDR2 FQNEAQ (reference sequence). The CDR3 length is 13 residues. CDR3 amino acids: CASSEQGPTEAFF. DNA of the CDR3: TGTGCCAGCAGCGAACAGGGTCCCACTGAAGCTTTCTTT. Together with reference TRBV7-9 and TRBJ1-1, the CDR3 gives the full variable domain: DTGVSQNPRHKITKRGQNVTFRCDPISEHNRLYWYRQTLGQGPEFLTYFQNEAQLEKSRLLSDRFSAERPKGSFSTLEIQRTEQGDSAMYLCASSEQGPTEAFFGQGTRLTVV.

A few counts support this clone. The chain recombines TRBV7-3 with TRBJ2-5; 8 positions agree with TRBD2. Germline assignment: CDR1 SGHTA and CDR2 FQGTGA. The CDR3 is 15 amino acids. The V gene end was trimmed by 3 bases and the J gene end by 4 bases; junction bases not matched to a gene: 7. The CDR3 sequence: CASSFNGGAGETQYF. The CDR3 region has the DNA TGTGCCAGCAGCTTTAACGGGGGGGCCGGAGAGACCCAGTACTTC.

The chain has TRBV7-7 and TRBJ2-2; unclear D gene. This CDR3 spans 14 amino acids. The germline V and J ends were trimmed by 5 bases and 4 bases, with 11 bases remaining between them. Germline lookup yields CDR1 SSHAT and CDR2 FNYEAQ (reference sequence). The CDR3 nucleotides read TGTGCCAGCAGCGAAAATTGGGGCACCGGGGAGCTGTTTTTT. Translated: CASSENWGTGELFF.

The V gene is TRBV5-5, the J gene TRBJ1-2; 7 bases agree with TRBD1. The CDR3 has 14 amino acids. V shed 4 bases, J shed 6 bases, and the junction held 9 bases outside the gene matches. Looked up from germline, CDR1 is SGHKS and CDR2 is YYEKEE (reference sequence). CDR3 bases: TGTGCCAGCAGCCTCTACGACAGGGTTGATGGCTACACCTTC. Translating gives CASSLYDRVDGYTF.

Only one count was recorded for this clone. V is TRBV27 and J is TRBJ1-4; no definite D call. Trimming left V 6 bases short and J 4 bases short, with 18 bases between. This CDR3 comprises 16 residues. Germline loops: CDR1 MNHEY, CDR2 SMNVEV (reference sequence). CDR3 region: CASRPSSGSYNEKLFF. CDR3 nucleotide sequence: TGTGCCAGCAGGCCAAGTTCGGGTTCATATAATGAAAAACTGTTTTTT.

The rearrangement uses TRBV28 and TRBJ1-2, with 7 bases matching TRBD1. The CDR3 is 14 amino acids. V shed 2 bases, J shed 8 bases, and the junction held 8 bases outside the gene matches. Per the germline V gene, CDR1 is MDHEN and CDR2 is SYDVKM. The CDR3 coding sequence is TGTGCCAGCAGTTTAATCAACAGGGGTAAGGGCTACACCTTC. As protein: CASSLINRGKGYTF.

This chain joins TRBV28 and TRBJ2-5; the match to TRBD1 covers 9 bases. CDR3 length equals 15 residues. Unmatched junction bases numbered 5, after V lost 4 bases and J lost 2 bases. Per the germline V gene, CDR1 is MDHEN and CDR2 is SYDVKM. CDR3 nucleotide sequence: TGTGCCAGCAGTTCACGGGACAGGGTTCAAGAGACCCAGTACTTC. Amino acid sequence: CASSSRDRVQETQYF.